This T cell receptor beta chain emerged from a study of CD4 T cells in relation to SARS-CoV-2 and coronaviruses. A word on this clone: Its antigen remains unidentified.

The data were produced by immunoSEQ multiplex PCR, yet TCRdb's version contains in-frame clones alone and is incomplete. The repertoire holds 24,000 or so clones, with about 70% as singletons. The CDR3 has 13 residues. The germline CDR1 and CDR2 sequences are LGHNA and YSLEER. The V end lost 3 bases, the J end lost 9 bases, and 12 bases lay between the germline ends. Unexposed donor CD4+ T cells date from 2011-2018, before the COVID-19 pandemic. The cells were cultured for over eight days before CD4+ T cells were isolated. V and J are TRBV4-3 and TRBJ2-1; D may be TRBD1 (5 bases). The TCR comes from a human donor in good health. The sample comprised CD4+ T cells from PBMCs, cultured in vitro. As DNA, the CDR3 is TGCGCCAGCAGCCAGCTTCAGGGCGGTGAGCAGTTCTTC. It codes for CASSQLQGGEQFF.